The sample holds one count of the clone carrying this TCR beta chain. The antigen is undetermined. Profiled with immunoSEQ multiplex PCR; TCRdb holds only in-frame clones, not every one. The sample has about 110,000 clones, approximately 89% seen once. This entry belongs to a study of T cell responses to AZD1222 COVID-19 vaccine. Study-wide results and limits: An increase in Spike-specific TCR breadth and depth was observed after two AZD1222 doses. Scientists sampled the repertoires only once the peak T cell response had passed. Seropositive at baseline were only a handful of AZD1222 recipients.

This TCR was sampled from an adult in good health. The sequencing used peripheral blood, collected on day 0 of AZD1222 vaccination.

CDR3 DNA: TGTGCCAGCAGCTTATCTAGCGCCAGCACAGATACGCAGTATTTT. Protein product: CASSLSSASTDTQYF. The V and J genes are TRBV7-2 and TRBJ2-3, with D perhaps TRBD2 (6 bases). Trimming took off 2 bases at V and 0 bases at J, with 9 bases between the two ends. The CDR3 has 15 amino acids. Germline V gene lookup returns CDR1 SGHTA and CDR2 FQGNSA.